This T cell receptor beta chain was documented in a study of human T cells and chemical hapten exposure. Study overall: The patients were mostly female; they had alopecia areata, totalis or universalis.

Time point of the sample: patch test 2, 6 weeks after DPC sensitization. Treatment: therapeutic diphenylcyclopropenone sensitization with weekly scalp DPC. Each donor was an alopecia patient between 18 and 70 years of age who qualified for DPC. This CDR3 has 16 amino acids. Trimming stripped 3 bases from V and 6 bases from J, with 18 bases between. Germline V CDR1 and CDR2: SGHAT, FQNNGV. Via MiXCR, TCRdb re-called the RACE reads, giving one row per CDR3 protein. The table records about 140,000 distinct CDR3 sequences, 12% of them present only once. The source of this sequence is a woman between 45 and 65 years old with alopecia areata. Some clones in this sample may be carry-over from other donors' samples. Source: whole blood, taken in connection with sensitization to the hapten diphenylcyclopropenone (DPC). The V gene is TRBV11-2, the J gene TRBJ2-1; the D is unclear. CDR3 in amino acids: CASSFSLSVDGNEQFF. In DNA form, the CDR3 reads TGTGCCAGCAGCTTCTCACTCTCGGTTGACGGCAATGAGCAGTTCTTC. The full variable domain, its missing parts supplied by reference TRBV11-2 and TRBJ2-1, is EAGVAQSPRYKIIEKRQSVAFWCNPISGHATLYWYQQILGQGPKLLIQFQNNGVVDDSQLPKDRFSAERLKGVDSTLKIQPAKLEDSAVYLCASSFSLSVDGNEQFFGPGTRLTVL.